Sequencing of this T cell receptor (beta chain) was carried out in a study of T cell clonotyping in hematopoietic cell transplantation. Generated by immunoSEQ multiplex PCR, the TCRdb table keeps only in-frame clones and is missing some. The repertoire holds about 15,000 clones, with around 85% as singletons. Trimming removed 6 bases from V and 5 bases from J, with 13 bases in between. CDR3 length: 13 residues. CDR1 MDHEN and CDR2 SYDVKM come from the germline V gene. Only one count was recorded for this clone. The gene calls are TRBV28 and TRBJ1-2, with D uncertain. The sample taken for sequencing was peripheral blood mononuclear cells. The receptor's source is a woman aged 40 to 50 in good health. Some clones in this sample may be carry-over from other donors' samples. In nucleotides, the CDR3 is TGTGCCAGCAGCCCGTCCTTGCGGTATGGCTACACCTTC. Residues: CASSPSLRYGYTF.